Included here is one T cell receptor beta chain sequence, with context. Its target is unknown. The data derive from a study of cytomegalovirus exposure and HLA in healthy donors. The PCR had 60 Vbeta and 13 Jbeta primers. Per the original methods: Unique TCR beta chains totaled some 78 million in a later count, with roughly 11 million of them shared. Using immunoSEQ multiplex PCR, the repertoire was profiled, and TCRdb retains in-frame clones only, with some absent. The V and J calls and clone size were taken over from that table, and D and trimming were inferred from the DNA. Of under 200,000 clones in the sample, around 75% are singletons; the top ten hold over 1.1%. Whole-study results and caveats: Using the classifier, cytomegalovirus status was reportedly diagnosed with high specificity and sensitivity. In a later analysis, V- and J-gene trimming of beta chains associated with a DCLRE1C missense variant, replicated independently. Later on, an analysis found that several of the most significant clusters appeared to be linked to common viral pathogens, which included parvovirus B19.

There are 14 residues in the CDR3. Germline CDR1 is SGHVS and CDR2 is FQNEAQ. The junction had 2 bases not matched to a gene; V was cut back by 2 bases and J by 7 bases. The gene calls are TRBV7-8 and TRBJ2-1; 10 bases match TRBD2. The TCR originated in a man aged 18 to 35 in good health and CMV-seronegative. The sample comprised PBMCs. The CDR3: CASSLSGRVNEQFF. The CDR3, as DNA: TGTGCCAGCAGCTTAAGCGGGAGGGTGAATGAGCAGTTCTTC.